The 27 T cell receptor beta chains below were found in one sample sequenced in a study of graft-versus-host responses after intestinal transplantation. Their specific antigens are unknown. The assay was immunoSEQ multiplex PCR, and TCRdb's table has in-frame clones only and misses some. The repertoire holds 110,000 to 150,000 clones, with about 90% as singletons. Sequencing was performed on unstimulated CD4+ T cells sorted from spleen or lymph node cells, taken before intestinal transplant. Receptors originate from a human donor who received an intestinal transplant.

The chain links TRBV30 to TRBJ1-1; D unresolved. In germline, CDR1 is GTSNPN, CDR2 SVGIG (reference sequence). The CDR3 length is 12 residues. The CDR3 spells CGLGGAVTEAFF. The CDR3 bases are TGTGGGCTGGGAGGTGCGGTCACTGAAGCTTTCTTT.

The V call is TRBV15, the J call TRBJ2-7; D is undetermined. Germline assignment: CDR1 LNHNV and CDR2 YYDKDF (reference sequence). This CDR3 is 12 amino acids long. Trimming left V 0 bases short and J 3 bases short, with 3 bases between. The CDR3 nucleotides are TGTGCCACCAGCAGAGATTACTACGAGCAGTACTTC. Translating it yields CATSRDYYEQYF.

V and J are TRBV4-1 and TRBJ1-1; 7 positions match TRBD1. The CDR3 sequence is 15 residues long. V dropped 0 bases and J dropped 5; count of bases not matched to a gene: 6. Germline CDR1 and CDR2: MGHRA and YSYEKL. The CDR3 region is CASSQDFRGWTEAFF. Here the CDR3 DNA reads TGCGCCAGCAGCCAAGATTTCAGGGGGTGGACTGAAGCTTTCTTT.

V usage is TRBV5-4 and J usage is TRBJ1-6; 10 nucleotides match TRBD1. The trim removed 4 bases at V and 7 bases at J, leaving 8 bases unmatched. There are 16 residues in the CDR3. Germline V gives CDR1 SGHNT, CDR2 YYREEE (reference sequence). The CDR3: CASSRGQGLPNSPLHF. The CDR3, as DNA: TGTGCCAGCAGCAGGGGACAGGGGCTCCCAAATTCACCCCTCCACTTT. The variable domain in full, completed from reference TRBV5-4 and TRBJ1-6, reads ETGVTQSPTHLIKTRGQQVTLRCSSQSGHNTVSWYQQALGQGPQFIFQYYREEENGRGNFPPRFSGLQFPNYSSELNVNALELDDSALYLCASSRGQGLPNSPLHFGNGTRLTVT.

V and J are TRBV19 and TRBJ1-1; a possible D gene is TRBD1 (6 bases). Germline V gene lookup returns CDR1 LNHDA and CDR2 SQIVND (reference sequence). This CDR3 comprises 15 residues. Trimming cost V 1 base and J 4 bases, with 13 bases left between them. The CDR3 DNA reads TGTGCCAGTAGTATAGGGCACAGGGTAGGCACTGAAGCTTTCTTT. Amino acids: CASSIGHRVGTEAFF.

CDR3 nucleotides: TGTGCCAGCAGTGGGCTAGTACAAGAGACCCAGTACTTC. This sequence encodes CASSGLVQETQYF. The chain carries TRBV6-1 and TRBJ2-5; no firm D call. There are 13 residues in the CDR3. V lost 4 bases, J lost 2 bases, and 8 bases lay in between. The germline CDR1 and CDR2 sequences are MNHNS and SASEGT.

For the CDR3, the DNA is TGCAGCGTTATTGCGGGGATCAAATACAATGAGCAGTTCTTC. This gives the protein CSVIAGIKYNEQFF. This chain links TRBV29-1 with TRBJ2-1, with D tentatively TRBD2 (6 bases). The CDR3 loop spans 14 amino acids. Germline loops: CDR1 SQVTM, CDR2 ANQGSEA. The V end was cut by 5 bases, the J end by 4 bases, with 15 bases between.

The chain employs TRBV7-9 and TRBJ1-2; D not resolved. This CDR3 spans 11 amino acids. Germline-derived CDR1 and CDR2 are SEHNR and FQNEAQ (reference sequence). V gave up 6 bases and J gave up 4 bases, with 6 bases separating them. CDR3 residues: CASSHGYGYTF. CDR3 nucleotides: TGTGCCAGCAGTCATGGCTATGGCTACACCTTC.

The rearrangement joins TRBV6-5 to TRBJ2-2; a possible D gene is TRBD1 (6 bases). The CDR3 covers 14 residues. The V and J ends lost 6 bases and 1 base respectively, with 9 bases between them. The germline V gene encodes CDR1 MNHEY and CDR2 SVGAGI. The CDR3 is CASRKGQNTGELFF. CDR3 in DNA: TGTGCCAGCAGAAAGGGACAGAACACCGGGGAGCTGTTTTTT.

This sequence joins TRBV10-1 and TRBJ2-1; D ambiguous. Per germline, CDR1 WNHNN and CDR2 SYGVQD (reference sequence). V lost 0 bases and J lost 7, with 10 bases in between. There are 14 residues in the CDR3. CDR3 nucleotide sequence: TGCGCCAGCAGTGAGTCGGGTCGGGTTAATGAGCAGTTCTTC. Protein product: CASSESGRVNEQFF.

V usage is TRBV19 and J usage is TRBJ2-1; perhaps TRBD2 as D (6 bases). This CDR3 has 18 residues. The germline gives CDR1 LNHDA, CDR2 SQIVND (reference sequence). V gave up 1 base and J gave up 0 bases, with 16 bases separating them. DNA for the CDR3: TGTGCCAGTAGTATAGGGGGGGTTCGTAGCGACTCCTACAATGAGCAGTTCTTC. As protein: CASSIGGVRSDSYNEQFF.

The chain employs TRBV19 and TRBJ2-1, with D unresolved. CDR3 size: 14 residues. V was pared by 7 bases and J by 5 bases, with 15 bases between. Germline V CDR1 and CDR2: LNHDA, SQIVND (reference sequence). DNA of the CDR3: TGTGCCAGTAAATTTCAAGACCAGAACAATGAGCAGTTCTTC. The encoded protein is CASKFQDQNNEQFF.

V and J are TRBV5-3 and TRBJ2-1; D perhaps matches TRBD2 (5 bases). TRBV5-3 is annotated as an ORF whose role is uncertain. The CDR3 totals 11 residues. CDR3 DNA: TGTGGTTTCGGGAAACTATTCGAGCAGTTCTTC. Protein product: CGFGKLFEQFF.

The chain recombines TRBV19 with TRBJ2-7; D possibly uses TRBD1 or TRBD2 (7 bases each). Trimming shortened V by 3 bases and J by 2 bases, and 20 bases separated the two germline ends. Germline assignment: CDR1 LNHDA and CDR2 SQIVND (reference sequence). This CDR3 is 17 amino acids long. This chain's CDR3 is CASSMDPPSGTAYEQYF. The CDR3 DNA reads TGTGCCAGTAGTATGGACCCTCCCAGCGGGACAGCCTACGAGCAGTACTTC.

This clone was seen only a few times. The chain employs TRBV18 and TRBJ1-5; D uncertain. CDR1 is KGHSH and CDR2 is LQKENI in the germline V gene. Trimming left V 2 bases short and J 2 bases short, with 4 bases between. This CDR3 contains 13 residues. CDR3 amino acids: CASSPGGNQPQHF. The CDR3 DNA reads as TGTGCCAGCTCACCAGGGGGCAATCAGCCCCAGCATTTT.

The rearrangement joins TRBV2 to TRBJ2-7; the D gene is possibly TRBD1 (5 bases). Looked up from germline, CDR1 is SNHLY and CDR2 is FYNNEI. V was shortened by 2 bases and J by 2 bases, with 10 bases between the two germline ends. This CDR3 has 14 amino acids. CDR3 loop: CASSERTQTYEQYF. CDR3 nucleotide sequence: TGTGCCAGCAGTGAAAGGACACAAACCTACGAGCAGTACTTC.

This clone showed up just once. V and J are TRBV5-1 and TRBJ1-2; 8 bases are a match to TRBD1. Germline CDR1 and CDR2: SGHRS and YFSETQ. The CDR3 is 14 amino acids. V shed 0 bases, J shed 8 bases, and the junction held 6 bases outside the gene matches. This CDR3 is CASSLGQGARGYTF. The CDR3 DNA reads TGCGCCAGCAGCTTGGGGCAGGGGGCTCGAGGCTACACCTTC.

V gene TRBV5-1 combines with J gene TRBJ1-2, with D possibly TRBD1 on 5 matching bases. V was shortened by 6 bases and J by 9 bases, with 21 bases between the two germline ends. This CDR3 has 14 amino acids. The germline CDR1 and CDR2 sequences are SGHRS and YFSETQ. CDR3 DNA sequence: TGCGCCAGCACCTCTTTGGAGGGACCTATTCGCTACACCTTC. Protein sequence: CASTSLEGPIRYTF. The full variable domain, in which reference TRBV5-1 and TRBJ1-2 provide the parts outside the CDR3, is KAGVTQTPRYLIKTRGQQVTLSCSPISGHRSVSWYQQTPGQGLQFLFEYFSETQRNKGNFPGRFSGRQFSNSRSEMNVSTLELGDSALYLCASTSLEGPIRYTFGSGTRLTVV.

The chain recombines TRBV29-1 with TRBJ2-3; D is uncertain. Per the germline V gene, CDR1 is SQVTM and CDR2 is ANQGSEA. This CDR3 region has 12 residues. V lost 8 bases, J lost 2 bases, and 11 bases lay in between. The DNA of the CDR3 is TGCAGCTCCGGGCCCCTCACAGATACGCAGTATTTT. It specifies CSSGPLTDTQYF.

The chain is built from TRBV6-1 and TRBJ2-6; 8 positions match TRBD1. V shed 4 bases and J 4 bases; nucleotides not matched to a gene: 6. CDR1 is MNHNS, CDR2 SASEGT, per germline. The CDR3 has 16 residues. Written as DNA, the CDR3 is TGTGCCAGCAGTGCCTGGACAGGGACCGGGGCCAACGTCCTGACTTTC. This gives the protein CASSAWTGTGANVLTF.

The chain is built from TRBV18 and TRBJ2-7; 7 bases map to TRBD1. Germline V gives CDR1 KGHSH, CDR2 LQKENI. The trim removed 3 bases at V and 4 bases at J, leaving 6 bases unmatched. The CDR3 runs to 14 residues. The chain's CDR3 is CASSPRQGEYEQYF. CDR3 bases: TGTGCCAGCTCACCCCGACAGGGAGAATACGAGCAGTACTTC.

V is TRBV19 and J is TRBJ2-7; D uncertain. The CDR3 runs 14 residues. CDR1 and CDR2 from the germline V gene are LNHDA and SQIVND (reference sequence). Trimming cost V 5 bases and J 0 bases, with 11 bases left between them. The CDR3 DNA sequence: TGTGCCAGTAGTTTGGCATCGTACTCCTACGAGCAGTACTTC. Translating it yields CASSLASYSYEQYF. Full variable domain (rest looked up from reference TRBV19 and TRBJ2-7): DGGITQSPKYLFRKEGQNVTLSCEQNLNHDAMYWYRQDPGQGLRLIYYSQIVNDFQKGDIAEGYSVSREKKESFPLTVTSAQKNPTAFYLCASSLASYSYEQYFGPGTRLTVT.

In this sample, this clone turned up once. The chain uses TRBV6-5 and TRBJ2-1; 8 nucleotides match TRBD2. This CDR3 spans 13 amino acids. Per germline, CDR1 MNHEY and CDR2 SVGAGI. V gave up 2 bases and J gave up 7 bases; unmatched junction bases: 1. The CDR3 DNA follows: TGTGCCAGCAGTTACGGCGGGGGGAATGAGCAGTTCTTC. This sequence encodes CASSYGGGNEQFF.

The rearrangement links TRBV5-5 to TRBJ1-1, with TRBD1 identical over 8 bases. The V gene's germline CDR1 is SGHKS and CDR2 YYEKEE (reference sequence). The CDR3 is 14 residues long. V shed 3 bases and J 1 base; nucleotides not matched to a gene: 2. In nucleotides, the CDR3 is TGTGCCAGCAGCTCAGGGACAGGGAACACTGAAGCTTTCTTT. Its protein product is CASSSGTGNTEAFF.

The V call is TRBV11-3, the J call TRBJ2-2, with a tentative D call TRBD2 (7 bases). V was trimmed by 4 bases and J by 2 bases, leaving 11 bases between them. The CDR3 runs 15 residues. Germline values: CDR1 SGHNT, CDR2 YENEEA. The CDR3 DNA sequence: TGTGCCAGCAGCTGGAGGGGGGGAAACACCGGGGAGCTGTTTTTT. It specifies CASSWRGGNTGELFF.

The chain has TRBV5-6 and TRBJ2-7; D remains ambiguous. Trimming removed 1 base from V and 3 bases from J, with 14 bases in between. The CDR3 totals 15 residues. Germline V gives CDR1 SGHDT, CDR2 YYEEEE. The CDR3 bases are TGTGCCAGCAGCTTGAGGCGCACCCTCAACTACGAGCAGTACTTC. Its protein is CASSLRRTLNYEQYF.

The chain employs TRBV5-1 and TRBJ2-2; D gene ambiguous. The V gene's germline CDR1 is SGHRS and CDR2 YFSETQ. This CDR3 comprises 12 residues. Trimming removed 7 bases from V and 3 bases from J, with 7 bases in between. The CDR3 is CASRRDTGELFF. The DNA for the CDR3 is TGCGCCAGCCGGCGCGACACCGGGGAGCTGTTTTTT.